This T cell receptor (beta chain) is from a study of cytomegalovirus exposure and HLA in healthy donors. The table came from immunoSEQ multiplex PCR; TCRdb's copy has only in-frame clones and leaves some out. The table includes about 150,000 clones, around 88% detected once. This CDR3 spans 16 amino acids. After removal of 2 bases from V and 2 bases from J, the junction contained 8 bases not matched to a gene. Germline V gives CDR1 LNHNV, CDR2 YYDKDF (reference sequence). Study-wide results and caveats: There were 150 to 200 TCR beta chains listed as cytomegalovirus-associated. Confirmation in vitro established that a few CMV-associated chains were specific for CMV antigens.

Of note for this clone: Its specificity is unknown.

Sequences were obtained from PBMCs. V and J are TRBV15 and TRBJ2-7; 8 nucleotides agree with TRBD1. This receptor was taken from a man between 18 and 35 years old in good health and CMV-seropositive. This CDR3 is CATSRTGQGITYEQYF. The CDR3 bases are TGTGCCACCAGCAGAACCGGACAGGGCATTACCTACGAGCAGTACTTC.